This T cell receptor (beta chain) derives from a study of CD8 T cells in ankylosing spondylitis. The CDR3 is made up of 11 amino acids. Germline loops: CDR1 SQVTM, CDR2 ANQGSEA. The V and J ends lost 5 bases and 5 bases, in that order; junction bases with no gene match: 3. General study points: Blood from ankylosing spondylitis patients appeared to carry a characteristic roughly 8-variant TCR beta motif. Reportedly, significant enrichment of disease-linked clones occurred in matched ankylosing spondylitis synovial fluid. Past research had described some motif variants in reactive arthritis synovial fluid and blood. Disease-associated clones were CD8+ and fairly uncommon in peripheral blood.

5'-RACE, quantitative and with molecular barcodes, yielded the TCR beta libraries. TCRdb analysed the 5' RACE reads with MiXCR anew, one entry per CDR3 protein. The data contain about 540,000 distinct CDR3 sequences, approximately 11% of them singletons. This clonotype was detected a few times. What it recognizes is unknown. The sequence came from a male donor with ankylosing spondylitis. The genes are TRBV29-1 and TRBJ2-7; TRBD1 matches 7 bases. Sample: blood, either unsorted or a sorted T cell fraction (not recorded which). CDR3 amino acids: CSVRTGNEQYF. DNA for the CDR3: TGCAGCGTTCGGACAGGCAACGAGCAGTACTTC.